This TCR beta chain appears in the sequencing data of a study of T cell responses to AZD1222 COVID-19 vaccine. Overall study findings and caveats: Clonal diversity may have been underestimated, and the donors were mostly white British, with more females than males. Spike-specific TCR breadth and depth both grew after two AZD1222 doses. Per reports, nearly half of all spike-specific TCRs target regions that are unmutated in variants. Only six AZD1222 recipients tested seropositive at baseline.

The method was immunoSEQ multiplex PCR; TCRdb's version includes in-frame clones alone and lacks a portion of them. Of more than 250,000 clones in the sample, 85% to 95% were seen once. With respect to this clone: Its antigen is unidentified.

This clonotype was obtained from an adult in good health. The sample here was peripheral blood, taken on day 0 of AZD1222 vaccination.

This CDR3 reads CASSLLGEVYGYTF. CDR3 DNA: TGTGCCAGCAGTTTATTAGGTGAAGTCTATGGCTACACCTTC. The chain employs TRBV28 and TRBJ1-2, with no clear D. The CDR3 has 14 amino acids. V lost 1 base and J 4 bases, leaving 10 bases between the germline ends. Germline CDR1 reads MDHEN; CDR2 reads SYDVKM.